This T cell receptor (beta chain) was identified during a study of T cells expressing NK-cell markers. With the 5' RACE reads reprocessed, TCRdb shows one record per CDR3 protein and no DNA. This sample's table has about 160,000 distinct CDR3 sequences. There are 16 residues in the CDR3. Germline V CDR1 and CDR2: MNHNS, SASEGT. The chain has TRBV6-1 and TRBJ1-5; TCRdb picks TRBD1, but there is no DNA to check that call. The sample consisted of blood T cells: a sorted CD56 or NKG2C T cell subset, CD4+ or CD8+ T cells, or bulk PBMC T cells (not recorded which). The clonotype was recovered from a man aged 18-69 years in good health. CDR3 amino acids: CASSEYGGYSYQPQHF.